These 19 T cell receptor beta chains originate from one sample sequenced in a study of cytomegalovirus exposure and HLA in healthy donors. This PCR relied on a set of 60 Vbeta primers and 13 Jbeta primers. Profiled with immunoSEQ multiplex PCR; TCRdb holds only in-frame clones, not every one. Among 150,000 to 200,000 clones, roughly 80% were seen once, and the ten largest hold about 1.4%. The specimen sequenced was PBMCs. The receptors were sampled from a woman younger than 45 in good health and CMV-seronegative.

V usage is TRBV2 and J usage is TRBJ1-5; no clear D gene. Deletions cut 8 bases from V and 3 bases from J, with 11 bases between. The CDR3 is made up of 13 amino acids. The V gene's germline CDR1 is SNHLY and CDR2 FYNNEI. As DNA, the CDR3 is TGTGCCAGCGGAGGCGGGTTCAATCAGCCCCAGCATTTT. Its protein product is CASGGGFNQPQHF.

This sequence joins TRBV19 and TRBJ2-7, with a weak D call TRBD1 (6 bases). Germline V gene sequence: CDR1 LNHDA, CDR2 SQIVND (reference sequence). The length of the CDR3 is 14 residues. V was pared by 8 bases and J by 7 bases, with 21 bases between. CDR3 sequence reads: CASSPDRSLGEQYF. The CDR3 coding sequence is TGTGCCAGTTCTCCAGACAGGTCCCTCGGTGAGCAGTACTTC.

In nucleotides, the CDR3 is TGTGCCAGCAGGCCACCGGGACAGGGCTACGAGCAGTACTTC. It is translated as CASRPPGQGYEQYF. The chain carries TRBV6-6 and TRBJ2-7; 9 nucleotides line up with TRBD1. V shed 6 bases and J 3 bases; nucleotides not matched to a gene: 6. The CDR3 is made up of 14 amino acids. Germline CDR1 and CDR2: MNHNY and SVGAGI (reference sequence).

The CDR3 spells CASSPTIGGAIGELFF. In DNA form, the CDR3 reads TGTGCCAGCAGCCCTACAATTGGGGGGGCAATCGGGGAGCTGTTTTTT. This chain links TRBV7-8 with TRBJ2-2; a possible D gene is TRBD2 (7 bases). Germline CDR1 is SGHVS and CDR2 is FQNEAQ. This CDR3 contains 16 residues. V was shortened by 5 bases and J by 7 bases, with 20 bases between the two germline ends.

This chain uses TRBV28 with TRBJ2-7; TRBD2 is a possible D gene (5 bases). The V gene lost 3 bases and the J gene lost 7 bases, with 13 bases spanning the gap. CDR1 is MDHEN, CDR2 SYDVKM, per germline. The CDR3 covers 13 residues. For the CDR3, the DNA is TGTGCCAGCAGTTTTAAATTCCCGGGAGAGCAGTACTTC. Protein sequence: CASSFKFPGEQYF.

This clone was detected once. The chain couples TRBV7-7 to TRBJ1-1; D is ambiguous. The CDR3 contains 13 residues. The germline CDR1 and CDR2 sequences are SSHAT and FNYEAQ (reference sequence). Deletions cut 5 bases from V and 1 base from J, with 8 bases between. Here the CDR3 DNA reads TGTGCCAGCAGCCCCTACCCGAACACTGAAGCTTTCTTT. Amino acids: CASSPYPNTEAFF. Drawing the rest from reference TRBV7-7 and TRBJ1-1, the complete variable domain is GAGVSQSPRYKVTKRGQDVTLRCDPISSHATLYWYQQALGQGPEFLTYFNYEAQPDKSGLPSDRFSAERPEGSISTLTIQRTEQRDSAMYRCASSPYPNTEAFFGQGTRLTVV.

The rearrangement links TRBV18 to TRBJ1-2; D unresolved. CDR1 is KGHSH, CDR2 LQKENI, per germline. The V and J ends lost 3 bases and 5 bases respectively, with 7 bases between them. The CDR3 contains 12 residues. Here the CDR3 reads CASSPDNYGYTF. CDR3 coding DNA: TGTGCCAGCTCACCTGACAATTATGGCTACACCTTC. Variable domain in full (rest from reference TRBV18 and TRBJ1-2): NAGVMQNPRHLVRRRGQEARLRCSPMKGHSHVYWYRQLPEEGLKFMVYLQKENIIDESGMPKERFSAEFPKEGPSILRIQQVVRGDSAAYFCASSPDNYGYTFGSGTRLTVV.

The chain is built from TRBV9 and TRBJ2-3; 9 bases are shared with TRBD2. V shed 6 bases and J 4 bases; nucleotides not matched to a gene: 9. The CDR3 sequence is 15 residues long. Germline-derived CDR1 and CDR2 are SGDLS and YYNGEE. In DNA form, the CDR3 reads TGTGCCAGCAACACTGACGGCGGGGGGGCAGATACGCAGTATTTT. Its translation: CASNTDGGGADTQYF.

This sequence joins TRBV11-3 and TRBJ2-3; possible D gene TRBD1, 6 bases. CDR1 and CDR2 (germline): SGHNT, YENEEA. V lost 5 bases and J lost 3, with 9 bases in between. This CDR3 has 13 amino acids. CDR3 residues: CASSTGQTDTQYF. The CDR3 DNA sequence: TGTGCCAGCAGCACCGGACAGACAGATACGCAGTATTTT.

The V gene is TRBV5-4, the J gene TRBJ2-7; 12 positions agree with TRBD1. This CDR3 comprises 15 residues. Germline CDR1 and CDR2: SGHNT and YYREEE (reference sequence). The ends lost 3 bases at V and 7 bases at J; junction bases unmatched: 8. This chain's CDR3 is CASSSPGQGAREQYF. CDR3 DNA: TGTGCCAGCAGCTCACCGGGACAGGGGGCGAGGGAGCAGTACTTC. Supplemented by reference TRBV5-4 and TRBJ2-7, the full variable domain reads ETGVTQSPTHLIKTRGQQVTLRCSSQSGHNTVSWYQQALGQGPQFIFQYYREEENGRGNFPPRFSGLQFPNYSSELNVNALELDDSALYLCASSSPGQGAREQYFGPGTRLTVT.

This clone was counted only a few times. The chain recombines TRBV30 with TRBJ2-5, with a possible D match to TRBD1 (7 bases). The CDR3 covers 15 residues. The V gene lost 2 bases and the J gene lost 1 base, with 14 bases spanning the gap. Per germline, CDR1 GTSNPN and CDR2 SVGIG (reference sequence). CDR3 amino acids: CAWSRGGTVQETQYF. CDR3 nucleotides: TGTGCCTGGAGTCGAGGGGGGACAGTCCAAGAGACCCAGTACTTC.

A single count supports this clone. The chain is built from TRBV18 and TRBJ1-2; 11 nucleotides align to TRBD1. Trimming cost V 3 bases and J 3 bases; bases outside gene matches: 3. From germline, CDR1 is KGHSH and CDR2 LQKENI. The CDR3 loop spans 15 amino acids. The CDR3 DNA is TGTGCCAGCTCACCCGGGACAGGGGGAGACTATGGCTACACCTTC. This gives the protein CASSPGTGGDYGYTF.

This clone has a single count. The chain employs TRBV27 and TRBJ2-7; 7 bases line up with TRBD2. CDR3 length: 13 residues. Germline V lookup: CDR1 MNHEY, CDR2 SMNVEV (reference sequence). The J segment lost 0 bases and the V segment lost 7 bases, leaving 3 bases of the junction unmatched. DNA of the CDR3: TGTGCCAGCAAGGCGGGAGACTCCTACGAGCAGTACTTC. This sequence encodes CASKAGDSYEQYF.

CDR3 in DNA: TGCGCCAGCAGCCAAGGAGAGACTAGCGGGGACAATGAGCAGTTCTTC. Residues: CASSQGETSGDNEQFF. V and J are TRBV4-1 and TRBJ2-1; 11 bases fit TRBD2. The CDR3 loop spans 16 amino acids. V lost 1 base, J lost 5 bases, and 4 bases stayed unmatched. The germline V gene has CDR1 MGHRA and CDR2 YSYEKL.

This chain joins TRBV6-1 and TRBJ1-5, with a weak D call TRBD1 (6 bases). The germline V and J ends were trimmed by 5 bases and 0 bases, with 11 bases remaining between them. Germline CDR1 reads MNHNS; CDR2 reads SASEGT. The CDR3 is 15 amino acids. CDR3 DNA: TGTGCCAGCAGTCGGGGGGACATTAGCAATCAGCCCCAGCATTTT. Its translation is CASSRGDISNQPQHF.

The sample holds a few counts of this clone. This chain connects TRBV6-1 to TRBJ2-7, with 8 bases matching TRBD2. The J segment lost 6 bases and the V segment lost 7 bases, leaving 11 bases of the junction unmatched. Looked up from germline, CDR1 is MNHNS and CDR2 is SASEGT. The CDR3 sequence is 14 residues long. The CDR3 DNA is TGTGCCAGCAAATACGGGGGGGCTGCCCTCGAGCAGTACTTC. Translated, it gives CASKYGGAALEQYF.

This clone was seen once. The chain couples TRBV2 to TRBJ1-5; TRBD1 might be the D (6 bases). The CDR3 has 13 amino acids. From germline, CDR1 is SNHLY and CDR2 FYNNEI. Trimming took 5 bases from V and 8 from J, leaving 13 bases between them. The CDR3 DNA sequence: TGTGCCAGCAGTCAACAGGGTCTCGAGCCCCAGCATTTT. Translation gives CASSQQGLEPQHF.

The chain recombines TRBV18 with TRBJ1-3, with D unresolved. V lost 6 bases and J 0 bases, leaving 15 bases between the germline ends. Germline lookup yields CDR1 KGHSH and CDR2 LQKENI. The CDR3 is 16 residues long. The CDR3 protein is CASSPVERASGNTIYF. The CDR3 bases are TGTGCCAGCTCCCCTGTCGAGAGGGCCTCTGGAAACACCATATATTTT.

This clone was found a few times. V usage is TRBV5-6 and J usage is TRBJ1-4; D gene uncertain. The CDR3 contains 16 residues. The germline V gene has CDR1 SGHDT and CDR2 YYEEEE. Deletions cut 3 bases from V and 7 bases from J, with 19 bases between. The CDR3 DNA reads TGTGCCAGCAGCTCCCCCCTGAGCGCTCCAGCTGAAAAACTGTTTTTT. Protein product: CASSSPLSAPAEKLFF.